This T cell receptor beta chain was identified during a study of blood T cell repertoires in COVID-19. Study summary: Spain, Italy and the United States supplied samples that represented acute and convalescent COVID-19. T cells, B-cell-depleted T cells, or PBMCs supplied cDNA or gDNA.

Authors' analysis steps: Estimation of nucleated cell counts was performed using reference gene primer amplification. Sequencing used immunoSEQ multiplex PCR; TCRdb keeps in-frame clones, though not all of them. For V, J and clone size, that table is used; D and trimming come from the DNA. The sample shows about 69,000 clones, approximately 79% of them seen only once. V was trimmed by 3 bases and J by 7 bases, leaving 16 bases between them. CDR1 GTSNPN and CDR2 SVGIG come from the germline V gene (reference sequence). The CDR3 sequence is 14 residues long. The sequence derives from a man aged 60 to 75 with acute or convalescent COVID-19. The chain recombines TRBV30 with TRBJ1-5; a possible D gene is TRBD1 (5 bases). The sample consisted of peripheral blood. CDR3 nucleotide sequence: TGTGCCTGGAGCCGAACGGGACTTGGACAGCCCCAGCATTTT. It yields the protein CAWSRTGLGQPQHF.